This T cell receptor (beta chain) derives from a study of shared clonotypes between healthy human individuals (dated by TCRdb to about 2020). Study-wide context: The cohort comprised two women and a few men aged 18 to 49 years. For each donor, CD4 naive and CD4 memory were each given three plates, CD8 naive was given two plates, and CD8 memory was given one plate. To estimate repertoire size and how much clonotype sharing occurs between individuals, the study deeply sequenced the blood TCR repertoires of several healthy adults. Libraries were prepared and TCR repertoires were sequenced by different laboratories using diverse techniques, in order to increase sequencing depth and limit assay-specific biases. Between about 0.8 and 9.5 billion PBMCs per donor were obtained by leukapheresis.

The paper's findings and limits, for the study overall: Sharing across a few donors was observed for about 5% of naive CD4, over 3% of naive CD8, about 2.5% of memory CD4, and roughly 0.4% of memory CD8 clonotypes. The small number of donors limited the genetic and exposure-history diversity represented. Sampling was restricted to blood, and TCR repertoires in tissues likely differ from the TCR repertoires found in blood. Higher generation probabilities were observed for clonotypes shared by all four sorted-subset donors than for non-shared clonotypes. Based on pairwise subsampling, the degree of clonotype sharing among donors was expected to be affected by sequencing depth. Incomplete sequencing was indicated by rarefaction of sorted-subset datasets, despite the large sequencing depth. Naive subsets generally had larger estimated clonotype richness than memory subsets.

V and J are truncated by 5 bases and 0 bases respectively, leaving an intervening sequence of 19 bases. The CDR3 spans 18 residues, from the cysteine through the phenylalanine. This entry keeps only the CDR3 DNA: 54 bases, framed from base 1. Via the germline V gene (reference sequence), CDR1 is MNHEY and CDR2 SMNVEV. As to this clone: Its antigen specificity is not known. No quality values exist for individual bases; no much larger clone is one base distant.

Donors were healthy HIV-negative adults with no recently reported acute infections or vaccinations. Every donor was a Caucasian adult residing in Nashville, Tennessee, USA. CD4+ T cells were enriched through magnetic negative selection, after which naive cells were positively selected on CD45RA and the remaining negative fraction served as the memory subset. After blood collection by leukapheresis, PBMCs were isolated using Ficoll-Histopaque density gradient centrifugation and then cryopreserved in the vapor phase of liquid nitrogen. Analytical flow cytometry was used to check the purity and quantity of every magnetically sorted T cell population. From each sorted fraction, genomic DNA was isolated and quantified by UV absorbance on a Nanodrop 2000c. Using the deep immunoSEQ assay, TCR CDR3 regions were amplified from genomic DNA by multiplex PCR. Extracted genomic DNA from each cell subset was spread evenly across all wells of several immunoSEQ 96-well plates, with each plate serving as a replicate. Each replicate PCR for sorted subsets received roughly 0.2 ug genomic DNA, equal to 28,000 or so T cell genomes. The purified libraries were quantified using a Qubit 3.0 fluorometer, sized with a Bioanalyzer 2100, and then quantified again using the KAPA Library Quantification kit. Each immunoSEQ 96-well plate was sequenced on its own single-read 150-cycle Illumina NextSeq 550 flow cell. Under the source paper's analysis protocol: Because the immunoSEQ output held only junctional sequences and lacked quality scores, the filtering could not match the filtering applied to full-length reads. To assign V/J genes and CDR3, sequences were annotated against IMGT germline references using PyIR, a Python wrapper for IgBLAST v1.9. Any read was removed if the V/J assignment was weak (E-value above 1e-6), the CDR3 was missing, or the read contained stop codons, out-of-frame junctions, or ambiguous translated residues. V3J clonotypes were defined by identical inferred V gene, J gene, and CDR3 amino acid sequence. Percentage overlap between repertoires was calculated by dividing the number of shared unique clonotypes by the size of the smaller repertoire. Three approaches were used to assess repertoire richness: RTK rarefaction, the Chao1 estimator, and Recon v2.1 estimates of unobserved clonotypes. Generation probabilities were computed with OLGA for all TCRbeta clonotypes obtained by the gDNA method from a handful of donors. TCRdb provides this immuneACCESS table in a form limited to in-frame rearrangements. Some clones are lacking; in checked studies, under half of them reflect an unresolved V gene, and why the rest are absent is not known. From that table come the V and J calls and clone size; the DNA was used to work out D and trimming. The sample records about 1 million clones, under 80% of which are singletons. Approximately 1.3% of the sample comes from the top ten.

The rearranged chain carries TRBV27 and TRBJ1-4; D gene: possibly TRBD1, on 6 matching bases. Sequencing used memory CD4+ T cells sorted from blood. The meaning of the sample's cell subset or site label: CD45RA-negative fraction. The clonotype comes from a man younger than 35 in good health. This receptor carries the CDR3 CASSPLTGRAATNEKLFF. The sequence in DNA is TGTGCCAGCAGTCCCCTAACAGGGCGGGCTGCAACTAATGAAAAACTGTTTTTT.